The 12 T cell receptor beta chains below were found in one sample sequenced in a study of control samples from healthy donors and cancer patients. The assay was immunoSEQ multiplex PCR, and TCRdb's table has in-frame clones only and misses some. The data contain approximately 210,000 clones, roughly nine tenths of them seen just once; the ten biggest clones take up 1.5% to 2%. Material for sequencing was blood. These receptors were taken from a man aged 25 to 45 in good health.

A single count supports this clone. The V and J genes are TRBV27 and TRBJ1-2; a weak D match, TRBD1 (5 bases). The CDR3 is 13 residues long. Trimming removed 8 bases at V and 4 bases at J, with 14 bases between. Germline V gene sequence: CDR1 MNHEY, CDR2 SMNVEV (reference sequence). The CDR3 sequence: CASSYRRGYGYTF. As DNA, the CDR3 is TGTGCCAGCTCATACAGGCGGGGCTATGGCTACACCTTC.

Note on this clone: Compared with germline, one end of the junction differs, possibly owing to a read error. The CDR3 coding sequence is TGCGCCAGCATTGAGGGGGGACGGTCCTATAATTCACCCCTCCACTTT. It specifies CASIEGGRSYNSPLHF. V is TRBV10-2 and J is TRBJ1-6, with a weak D call TRBD1 (6 bases). The length of the CDR3 is 16 residues. Per germline, CDR1 WSHSY and CDR2 SAAADI.

This clone was seen more than once but under ten times. The genes are TRBV6-1 and TRBJ1-5; TRBD1 is a possible D gene (6 bases). Trimming took 3 bases from V and 3 from J, leaving 9 bases between them. The length of the CDR3 is 14 residues. The V gene's germline CDR1 is MNHNS and CDR2 SASEGT. The CDR3 sequence: CASSDRQDNQPQHF. CDR3 in DNA: TGTGCCAGCAGTGATCGACAGGACAATCAGCCCCAGCATTTT.

The J gene is TRBJ2-7, the V gene TRBV27; possibly TRBD1 for D (6 bases). This CDR3 contains 14 residues. V was pared by 2 bases and J by 2 bases, with 10 bases between. Germline-derived CDR1 and CDR2 are MNHEY and SMNVEV (reference sequence). CDR3 sequence: CASSLDDRTYEQYF. The CDR3 DNA reads TGTGCCAGCAGTTTAGATGACAGGACCTACGAGCAGTACTTC.

This chain connects TRBV5-1 to TRBJ2-7; D is tentatively TRBD1 or TRBD2 (5 bases each). CDR1 SGHRS and CDR2 YFSETQ come from the germline V gene. The CDR3 loop spans 14 amino acids. V was clipped by 0 bases and J by 4 bases, with 11 bases between them. The CDR3 nucleotides read TGCGCCAGCAGCTTGGCAGGGAGTCAGTACGAGCAGTACTTC. Translating gives CASSLAGSQYEQYF.

The chain links TRBV3-1 (or the pseudogene TRBV3-2) to TRBJ1-1; no definite D call. The CDR3 length is 14 residues. With 4 bases removed from V and 1 base from J, the gap between germline ends came to 10 bases. The germline CDR1 and CDR2 sequences are LGHDT and YNNKEL (reference sequence). The CDR3 region has the DNA TGTGCCAGCAGCCGCATCGAGGGGAACACTGAAGCTTTCTTT. Protein product: CASSRIEGNTEAFF.

The chain uses TRBV6-6 and TRBJ1-1; D not resolved. This CDR3 is built from 14 residues. Trimming took off 2 bases at V and 1 base at J, with 8 bases between the two ends. Germline lookup yields CDR1 MNHNY and CDR2 SVGAGI (reference sequence). The CDR3 DNA follows: TGTGCCAGCAGTTACGAAAGACCGAACACTGAAGCTTTCTTT. This gives the protein CASSYERPNTEAFF.

This clone has a single count. The chain employs TRBV2 and TRBJ2-5, with unresolved D. The CDR3 covers 16 residues. Trimming took 5 bases from V and 4 from J, leaving 20 bases between them. CDR1 is SNHLY, CDR2 FYNNEI, per germline. The CDR3 DNA reads as TGTGCCAGCAGTCTTGGACGGACGAGGAGTGTAGAGACCCAGTACTTC. The encoded protein is CASSLGRTRSVETQYF.

The chain joins TRBV5-1 to TRBJ1-2, with 7 nucleotides matching TRBD1. The CDR3 totals 17 residues. CDR1 is SGHRS and CDR2 is YFSETQ in the germline V gene. J was trimmed by 6 bases and V by 3 bases; bases with no gene match: 17. CDR3 DNA: TGCGCCAGCAGCTGGAGTAATAGGGGGCGGGTGGTTGATGGCTACACCTTC. It codes for CASSWSNRGRVVDGYTF.

The rearrangement links TRBV28 to TRBJ2-7; 7 nucleotides agree with TRBD1. The V gene end was trimmed by 2 bases and the J gene end by 2 bases; junction bases not matched to a gene: 6. The CDR3 runs to 15 residues. CDR1 and CDR2 from the germline V gene are MDHEN and SYDVKM. The CDR3 protein is CASSLAAGGTYEQYF. The CDR3 DNA sequence: TGTGCCAGCAGTTTAGCGGCAGGGGGAACCTACGAGCAGTACTTC.

The chain has TRBV30 and TRBJ1-5; D gene uncertain. Germline V lookup: CDR1 GTSNPN, CDR2 SVGIG (reference sequence). The ends were cut back, 0 bases at V and 2 bases at J, with 11 bases in the middle. The CDR3 extends over 15 amino acids. The CDR3 sequence is CAWSVQGVGNQPQHF. CDR3 nucleotide sequence: TGTGCCTGGAGTGTACAAGGCGTCGGCAATCAGCCCCAGCATTTT.

The CDR3 sequence: CASSYSGLAGSYNEQFF. In DNA form, the CDR3 reads TGTGCCAGCAGTTACTCAGGACTAGCGGGGAGCTACAATGAGCAGTTCTTC. V usage is TRBV6-2 or TRBV6-3 and J usage is TRBJ2-1; 12 bases are a match to TRBD2. The CDR3 has 17 residues. V was pared by 0 bases and J by 3 bases, with 3 bases of the junction left unmatched. CDR1 is MNHEY and CDR2 is SVGEGT in the germline V gene.